The 20 T cell receptor beta chains given below trace back to one sample, sequenced in a study of blood T cell repertoires in COVID-19. Assay: immunoSEQ multiplex PCR; the TCRdb copy retains only in-frame clones and omits some. The sample comprises some 96,000 clones, 80% of which are singletons, and 9.5% to 13% rests with the top ten. The sequenced sample was peripheral blood. These receptor sequences come from a woman aged 70-85 years with acute or convalescent COVID-19.

The CDR3 loop reads CASKKDRGGNTEAFF. In nucleotides, the CDR3 is TGTGCCAGTAAAAAGGACAGGGGGGGAAACACTGAAGCTTTCTTT. The chain joins TRBV19 to TRBJ1-1; 10 bases match TRBD1. CDR1 is LNHDA, CDR2 SQIVND, per germline (reference sequence). The CDR3 runs to 15 residues. V shed 7 bases and J 2 bases; nucleotides not matched to a gene: 7.

The rearrangement joins TRBV18 to TRBJ1-5; D possibly corresponds to TRBD1 (5 bases). Deletions cut 6 bases from V and 3 bases from J, with 9 bases between. The CDR3 runs 13 residues. The V gene's germline CDR1 is KGHSH and CDR2 LQKENI. CDR3 sequence reads: CASSQGDNQPQHF. The CDR3 nucleotides are TGTGCCAGCTCCCAGGGTGACAATCAGCCCCAGCATTTT.

This clone was picked up one time. The chain carries TRBV5-1 and TRBJ2-2; perhaps TRBD1 as D (6 bases). Germline assignment: CDR1 SGHRS and CDR2 YFSETQ. The CDR3 is 18 residues long. Trimming stripped 0 bases from V and 5 bases from J, with 20 bases between. The CDR3 nucleotides are TGCGCCAGCAGCTTGGAAGGTGCAACAGGGTGGGCGACCGGGGAGCTGTTTTTT. It is translated as CASSLEGATGWATGELFF.

The chain joins TRBV6-5 to TRBJ1-1; TRBD1 matches 7 bases. The CDR3 runs to 14 residues. Germline-derived CDR1 and CDR2 are MNHEY and SVGAGI. V was pared by 11 bases and J by 3 bases, with 12 bases of the junction left unmatched. As DNA, the CDR3 is TGTGCCGCCAGACTGGGGACAGTGGACACTGAAGCTTTCTTT. Translating gives CAARLGTVDTEAFF.

This sequence joins TRBV20-1 and TRBJ1-1; D is unresolved. The CDR3 runs to 10 residues. The V end was cut by 2 bases, the J end by 11 bases, with 9 bases between. The V gene's germline CDR1 is DFQATT and CDR2 SNEGSKA (reference sequence). The CDR3 region has the DNA TGCAGTGCTAGATCTGGGGAGGCTTTCTTT. Its protein product is CSARSGEAFF.

Only one count was recorded for this clone. The J gene is TRBJ1-1, the V gene TRBV6-6; D is perhaps TRBD1 (5 bases). Germline CDR1 MNHNY, CDR2 SVGAGI (reference sequence). The CDR3 length is 11 residues. V gave up 6 bases and J gave up 7 bases, with 9 bases separating them. The CDR3 sequence: CASSPGDEAFF. The CDR3 DNA reads TGTGCCAGCAGCCCGGGGGATGAAGCTTTCTTT.

The chain links TRBV19 to TRBJ1-5; D remains unclear. The germline gives CDR1 LNHDA, CDR2 SQIVND (reference sequence). Trimming removed 3 bases from V and 9 bases from J, with 9 bases in between. This CDR3 contains 12 residues. The chain's CDR3 is CASSMRDRPQHF. CDR3 DNA: TGTGCCAGTAGTATGAGGGATCGGCCCCAGCATTTT.

The CDR3 DNA reads as TGTGCCAGCAGTCCAGGGTCCGGGGGTGGCTACACCTTC. Translating it yields CASSPGSGGGYTF. The chain couples TRBV28 to TRBJ1-2; D is possibly TRBD1 (5 bases). The germline V gene encodes CDR1 MDHEN and CDR2 SYDVKM. The CDR3 totals 13 residues. V gave up 5 bases and J gave up 7 bases, with 14 bases separating them.

The rearrangement uses TRBV20-1 and TRBJ1-1; D not resolved. Trimming took off 3 bases at V and 7 bases at J, with 12 bases between the two ends. Germline V gives CDR1 DFQATT, CDR2 SNEGSKA (reference sequence). The CDR3 runs to 12 residues. CDR3 DNA sequence: TGCAGTGCTAGTCGAGGGTACGGTGAAGCTTTCTTT. It yields the protein CSASRGYGEAFF.

The chain links TRBV21-1 to TRBJ1-3. TRBV21-1 is an annotated pseudogene. The CDR3 is 18 residues long. The CDR3 is CPSDGGEDGERERNTIYF. The CDR3 DNA sequence: TGTCCCAGCGACGGGGGGGAGGACGGGGAACGGGAGAGAAACACCATATATTTT.

This clone has only one observation. The chain couples TRBV29-1 to TRBJ1-2; 7 nucleotides align to TRBD1. The CDR3 runs to 13 residues. The V segment lost 7 bases and the J segment 6 bases; nucleotides outside the gene matches: 11. CDR1 is SQVTM, CDR2 ANQGSEA, per germline. The CDR3, as DNA: TGCAGCGCCCAGACAGGGACGCTGGATGGCTACACCTTC. This translates into CSAQTGTLDGYTF.

This sequence joins TRBV28 and TRBJ2-3; 7 positions agree with TRBD2. The CDR3 has 15 residues. J lost 2 bases, V lost 2 bases, and 4 bases had no gene match. Germline lookup yields CDR1 MDHEN and CDR2 SYDVKM. For the CDR3, the DNA is TGTGCCAGCAGTTTAGCGGGGGAGCTCACAGATACGCAGTATTTT. Protein: CASSLAGELTDTQYF. Together with reference TRBV28 and TRBJ2-3, the CDR3 gives the full variable domain: DVKVTQSSRYLVKRTGEKVFLECVQDMDHENMFWYRQDPGLGLRLIYFSYDVKMKEKGDIPEGYSVSREKKERFSLILESASTNQTSMYLCASSLAGELTDTQYFGPGTRLTVL.

This clone showed up just a few times. The genes are TRBV9 and TRBJ1-1; D remains ambiguous. The germline gives CDR1 SGDLS, CDR2 YYNGEE. The germline V and J ends were trimmed by 3 bases and 3 bases, with 9 bases remaining between them. The CDR3 has 13 residues. This CDR3 is CASSASPDTEAFF. CDR3 DNA sequence: TGTGCCAGCAGCGCCTCACCGGACACTGAAGCTTTCTTT. Looking up the rest from reference TRBV9 and TRBJ1-1 gives the full variable domain: DSGVTQTPKHLITATGQRVTLRCSPRSGDLSVYWYQQSLDQGLQFLIQYYNGEERAKGNILERFSAQQFPDLHSELNLSSLELGDSALYFCASSASPDTEAFFGQGTRLTVV.

The genes are TRBV24-1 and TRBJ2-1; a possible D gene is TRBD1 (6 bases). Germline values: CDR1 KGHDR, CDR2 SFDVKD. CDR3 length: 14 residues. Trimming stripped 4 bases from V and 9 bases from J, with 15 bases between. CDR3 nucleotide sequence: TGTGCCACCAGTGAGGATCTACAGGGTGGTGAGCAGTTCTTC. Its translation: CATSEDLQGGEQFF.

The rearrangement uses TRBV14 and TRBJ2-7, with 8 bases identical to TRBD1. Germline lookup yields CDR1 SGHDN and CDR2 FVKESK. The CDR3 runs to 16 residues. Germline trimming cut 3 bases from V and 2 bases from J; bases unmatched to any gene: 9. CDR3 sequence: CASSQTHPGGTYEQYF. As DNA, the CDR3 is TGTGCCAGCAGCCAGACCCACCCAGGGGGCACCTACGAGCAGTACTTC.

This rearrangement joins TRBV27 to TRBJ1-1, with D possibly TRBD1 on 5 matching bases. Trimming pared 6 bases from V and 5 bases from J, leaving 13 bases between. Germline CDR1 is MNHEY and CDR2 is SMNVEV (reference sequence). The CDR3 has 13 amino acids. CDR3 sequence: CASRGGQVTEAFF. The CDR3 DNA is TGTGCCAGCAGGGGGGGTCAGGTTACTGAAGCTTTCTTT.

This clone occurred a few times. V and J are TRBV29-1 and TRBJ2-2; TRBD1 matches at 7 bases. The CDR3 has 14 amino acids. The V gene end was trimmed by 6 bases and the J gene end by 3 bases; junction bases not matched to a gene: 7. From germline, CDR1 is SQVTM and CDR2 ANQGSEA. The chain's CDR3 is CSVSRQGDTGELFF. The CDR3 coding sequence is TGCAGCGTGAGCAGACAGGGTGACACCGGGGAGCTGTTTTTT.

This clone was counted a single time. The chain has TRBV27 and TRBJ2-7; the D gene is possibly TRBD2 (6 bases). Germline assignment: CDR1 MNHEY and CDR2 SMNVEV (reference sequence). The CDR3 sequence is 14 residues long. Trimming cost V 5 bases and J 0 bases, with 11 bases left between them. The CDR3, as DNA: TGTGCCAGCAGTCGACGGGGGAGCTCCTACGAGCAGTACGTC. It encodes CASSRRGSSYEQYV.

The CDR3 here is CASSPRTSGVPYNEQFF. In DNA, the CDR3 is TGTGCCAGCAGCCCGCGGACTAGCGGGGTCCCCTACAATGAGCAGTTCTTC. The chain is built from TRBV7-3 and TRBJ2-1; 12 nucleotides match TRBD2. V trimming: 5 bases; J trimming: 2 bases; junction bases outside the gene matches: 7. CDR1 is SGHTA, CDR2 FQGTGA, per germline. The length of the CDR3 is 17 residues.

The table lists this clone with a few counts. The V call is TRBV7-2, the J call TRBJ1-2; 9 bases map to TRBD1. The germline V gene has CDR1 SGHTA and CDR2 FQGNSA. The V segment lost 5 bases and the J segment 6 bases; nucleotides outside the gene matches: 7. The CDR3 extends over 14 amino acids. The CDR3 region has the DNA TGTGCCAGCAGCCTGGACAGGGGACGCGATGGCTACACCTTC. This encodes CASSLDRGRDGYTF.